These T cell receptor beta chains were read from a single sample in a study of blood T cell repertoires in COVID-19. Assay: immunoSEQ multiplex PCR; the TCRdb copy retains only in-frame clones and omits some. Among roughly 350,000 clones listed, approximately 88% were seen once. The specimen sequenced was peripheral blood. The receptors derive from a woman aged 50 to 65 with active or convalescent COVID-19. Both conserved end residues are part of each CDR3. The D gene is left open where the match is weak. A row's size may be missing; if present it is once, few, many or a size class.

v_call: TRBV30
clone_size: -
d_call: TRBD1
j_call: TRBJ2-1
cdr3_nt: TGTGCCTGGGATACCGGGACAGGAAATACCTACAATGAGCAGTTCTTC
cdr3_aa: CAWDTGTGNTYNEQFF

v_call: TRBV27
clone_size: -
d_call: TRBD2
j_call: TRBJ2-5
cdr3_nt: TGTGCCAGCAGCTCGAGCGGGAGTGGGTTCGGGACCCAGTACTTC
cdr3_aa: CASSSSGSGFGTQYF

v_call: TRBV4-2
clone_size: -
d_call: -
j_call: TRBJ1-1
cdr3_nt: TGTGCCAGCAGCCAACGGAATACAGCGAACACTGAAGCTTTCTTT
cdr3_aa: CASSQRNTANTEAFF

v_call: TRBV7-8
clone_size: -
d_call: -
j_call: TRBJ2-1
cdr3_nt: TGTGCCAGCAGCTTAGAGGCGGGTGGGGCCTACAATGAGCAGTTCTTC
cdr3_aa: CASSLEAGGAYNEQFF

v_call: TRBV12-3/TRBV12-4
clone_size: -
d_call: TRBD1
j_call: TRBJ2-7
cdr3_nt: TGTGCCAGCAGTTTCGGACAGGGAGAGCAGTACTTC
cdr3_aa: CASSFGQGEQYF

v_call: TRBV6-5
clone_size: -
d_call: -
j_call: TRBJ2-2
cdr3_nt: TGTGCCAGCAGCGTACTAGAGGACACCGGGGAGCTGTTTTTT
cdr3_aa: CASSVLEDTGELFF

v_call: TRBV6-1
clone_size: -
d_call: TRBD1
j_call: TRBJ1-1
cdr3_nt: TGTGCCAGCAGTGAAGAGTCGGCAGGGGGGAACACTGAAGCTTTCTTT
cdr3_aa: CASSEESAGGNTEAFF

v_call: TRBV6-5
clone_size: once
d_call: TRBD1
j_call: TRBJ2-3
cdr3_nt: TGTGCCAGCAGCCCGACAGGGGGCACAGATACGCAGTATTTT
cdr3_aa: CASSPTGGTDTQYF

v_call: TRBV12-5
clone_size: -
d_call: -
j_call: TRBJ2-1
cdr3_nt: TGTGCTAGTGGTCCGGGGGACTCCCGAAATGAGCAGTTCTTC
cdr3_aa: CASGPGDSRNEQFF

v_call: TRBV30
clone_size: -
d_call: TRBD1
j_call: TRBJ1-1
cdr3_nt: TGTGCCTGGAGTCAGGGACAGCCCATGAACACTGAAGCTTTCTTT
cdr3_aa: CAWSQGQPMNTEAFF

v_call: TRBV4-3
clone_size: -
d_call: -
j_call: TRBJ2-7
cdr3_nt: TGCGCCAGCAGCCAAGATCAGGCAGGGCAATACGAGCAGTACTTC
cdr3_aa: CASSQDQAGQYEQYF

v_call: TRBV27
clone_size: -
d_call: -
j_call: TRBJ1-4
cdr3_nt: TGTGCCAGCAGTTTAGTAGGGGGAAGGGAAAAACTGTTTTTT
cdr3_aa: CASSLVGGREKLFF

v_call: TRBV19
clone_size: -
d_call: TRBD2
j_call: TRBJ2-5
cdr3_nt: TGTGCCAGTAGCAGAGATAGGGAGGGGAGAGAGACCCAGTACTTC
cdr3_aa: CASSRDREGRETQYF

v_call: TRBV6-1
clone_size: few
d_call: -
j_call: TRBJ1-3
cdr3_nt: TGTGCCAGCAGTGAAGGGGCCAGGGTGGCCGGAAACACCATATATTTT
cdr3_aa: CASSEGARVAGNTIYF

v_call: TRBV6-6
clone_size: -
d_call: TRBD2
j_call: TRBJ2-5
cdr3_nt: TGTGCCAGCCTGGCTAGCGGGGGGCCGGGGGAGACCCAGTACTTC
cdr3_aa: CASLASGGPGETQYF

v_call: TRBV2
clone_size: -
d_call: -
j_call: TRBJ1-5
cdr3_nt: TGTGCCAGCAGGGAAACAGGGTTCACTGGCAATCAGCCCCAGCATTTT
cdr3_aa: CASRETGFTGNQPQHF

v_call: TRBV11-1
clone_size: -
d_call: -
j_call: TRBJ1-2
cdr3_nt: TGTGCCAGCAGCCGACAGCCTAACTATGGCTACACCTTC
cdr3_aa: CASSRQPNYGYTF

v_call: TRBV11-3
clone_size: -
d_call: -
j_call: TRBJ2-3
cdr3_nt: TGTGCCAGCAGCCAGGGCGGTAGCACAGATACGCAGTATTTT
cdr3_aa: CASSQGGSTDTQYF

v_call: TRBV7-6
clone_size: -
d_call: TRBD2
j_call: TRBJ2-7
cdr3_nt: TGTGCCAGCAGCCCCCCGGGACTAGCGCACTACGAGCAGTACTTC
cdr3_aa: CASSPPGLAHYEQYF

v_call: TRBV7-2
clone_size: -
d_call: TRBD1
j_call: TRBJ2-6
cdr3_nt: TGTGCCAGCAGCTTAGGACAGGGGAGCGGGGCCAACGTCCTGACTTTC
cdr3_aa: CASSLGQGSGANVLTF

v_call: TRBV3-1/TRBV3-2
clone_size: -
d_call: -
j_call: TRBJ1-1
cdr3_nt: TGTGCCAGCAGCCGTAGAAGGGCAGGGGCCCCAACTTATATGAACACTGAAGCTTTCTTT
cdr3_aa: CASSRRRAGAPTYMNTEAFF

v_call: TRBV7-8
clone_size: -
d_call: -
j_call: TRBJ1-3
cdr3_nt: TGTGCCAGCAGCCTATCCGGACAGATATCTCCCTCTGGAAACACCATATATTTT
cdr3_aa: CASSLSGQISPSGNTIYF

v_call: TRBV5-1
clone_size: -
d_call: -
j_call: TRBJ1-3
cdr3_nt: TGCGCCAGCAGCCTGGCCGGGGGGGACTCTGGAAACACCATATATTTT
cdr3_aa: CASSLAGGDSGNTIYF

v_call: TRBV19
clone_size: -
d_call: TRBD2
j_call: TRBJ2-7
cdr3_nt: TGTGCCAGTAGTCCCCCCGGACTAGCGGGAATCTACGAGCAGTACTTC
cdr3_aa: CASSPPGLAGIYEQYF

v_call: TRBV27
clone_size: -
d_call: TRBD1
j_call: TRBJ2-5
cdr3_nt: TGTGCCAGCAGTTTAAGGAGGCGTGCCCGACAGGGTCACCAAGAGACCCAGTACTTC
cdr3_aa: CASSLRRRARQGHQETQYF

v_call: TRBV18
clone_size: -
d_call: -
j_call: TRBJ1-2
cdr3_nt: TGTGCCAGCTCAGTCGGGACAAACTATGGCTACACCTTC
cdr3_aa: CASSVGTNYGYTF

v_call: TRBV12-5
clone_size: -
d_call: -
j_call: TRBJ1-2
cdr3_nt: TGTGCTAGTGGTTTGAATACAGGGACTGGCTACACCTTC
cdr3_aa: CASGLNTGTGYTF

v_call: TRBV11-1
clone_size: -
d_call: -
j_call: TRBJ1-1
cdr3_nt: TGTGCCAGCAGCCCCCTCCCAGGGACTGAAGCTTTCTTT
cdr3_aa: CASSPLPGTEAFF

v_call: TRBV19
clone_size: -
d_call: TRBD1
j_call: TRBJ1-6
cdr3_nt: TGTGCCAGTAGTCTCAGGACAGGGCAGGGAATTTCACCCCTCCACTTT
cdr3_aa: CASSLRTGQGISPLHF

v_call: TRBV28
clone_size: -
d_call: TRBD2
j_call: TRBJ2-7
cdr3_nt: TGTGCCAGCAGTTTGCCGGGAGGGTACGAGCAGTACTTC
cdr3_aa: CASSLPGGYEQYF

v_call: TRBV4-1
clone_size: -
d_call: TRBD1
j_call: TRBJ1-6
cdr3_nt: TGCGCCAGCAGCCAAGGTCACAGGGGGAATTCACCCCTCCACTTT
cdr3_aa: CASSQGHRGNSPLHF

v_call: TRBV14
clone_size: few
d_call: -
j_call: TRBJ1-1
cdr3_nt: TGTGCCAGCAGCCAAGCTATGAAAAGCACTGAAGCTTTCTTT
cdr3_aa: CASSQAMKSTEAFF

v_call: TRBV4-3
clone_size: -
d_call: -
j_call: TRBJ2-7
cdr3_nt: TGCGCCAGCAGCCAAGAAAGATCCACTAGCCTGTCCTACGAGCAGTACTTC
cdr3_aa: CASSQERSTSLSYEQYF

v_call: TRBV5-1
clone_size: -
d_call: TRBD2
j_call: TRBJ2-7
cdr3_nt: TGCGCCAGCAGCTTGAGCGGGACTCCTTCCTACGAGCAGTACTTC
cdr3_aa: CASSLSGTPSYEQYF

v_call: TRBV6-5
clone_size: -
d_call: TRBD1
j_call: TRBJ2-2
cdr3_nt: TGTGCCAGCAAAGGACAGGGGGCTTTAACCGGGGAGCTGTTTTTT
cdr3_aa: CASKGQGALTGELFF

v_call: TRBV4-1
clone_size: -
d_call: -
j_call: TRBJ1-4
cdr3_nt: TGCGCCAGCAGCCAAGATCCCGGGACTAATGAAAAACTGTTTTTT
cdr3_aa: CASSQDPGTNEKLFF

v_call: TRBV27
clone_size: -
d_call: TRBD1
j_call: TRBJ1-1
cdr3_nt: TGTGCCAGCAGTTCAGCGGACAGGGTGAACACTGAAGCTTTCTTT
cdr3_aa: CASSSADRVNTEAFF

v_call: TRBV5-1
clone_size: -
d_call: -
j_call: TRBJ2-7
cdr3_nt: TGCGCCAGCAGCTTGGCCGGCCAGGCCGGGGGCGAGCAGTACTTC
cdr3_aa: CASSLAGQAGGEQYF

v_call: TRBV28
clone_size: -
d_call: TRBD1
j_call: TRBJ2-7
cdr3_nt: TGTGCCAGCAGCCTCCCGGGACAGGGCGAAACCTACGAGCAGTACTTC
cdr3_aa: CASSLPGQGETYEQYF

v_call: TRBV25-1
clone_size: -
d_call: -
j_call: TRBJ1-6
cdr3_nt: TGTGCCAGCAGTGATACGCTGGGGCCGGCAGGGACACCCCTCCACTTT
cdr3_aa: CASSDTLGPAGTPLHF

v_call: TRBV27
clone_size: -
d_call: -
j_call: TRBJ2-2
cdr3_nt: TGTGCCAGCAGCTTGGGAGAGAACACCGGGGAGCTGTTTTTT
cdr3_aa: CASSLGENTGELFF

v_call: TRBV19
clone_size: -
d_call: -
j_call: TRBJ1-2
cdr3_nt: TGTGCCAGTAGTCTGGGAGGGTATGGCTACACCTTC
cdr3_aa: CASSLGGYGYTF

v_call: TRBV4-1
clone_size: -
d_call: -
j_call: TRBJ2-1
cdr3_nt: TGCGCCAGCAGCCAAGCATCAACGGGTTTTTACAATGAGCAGTTCTTC
cdr3_aa: CASSQASTGFYNEQFF

v_call: TRBV4-1
clone_size: -
d_call: -
j_call: TRBJ2-7
cdr3_nt: TGCGCCAGCAGCCAAGTCTTCGGGTCGTCTTCCTACGAGCAGTACTTC
cdr3_aa: CASSQVFGSSSYEQYF

v_call: TRBV10-3
clone_size: -
d_call: -
j_call: TRBJ2-2
cdr3_nt: TGTGCCAGCGGTAGGGGCGTAGGCACCGGGGAGCTGTTTTTT
cdr3_aa: CASGRGVGTGELFF

v_call: TRBV7-2
clone_size: -
d_call: -
j_call: TRBJ2-2
cdr3_nt: TGTGCCAGCAGTAGCGGAACGAACACCGGGGAGCTGTTTTTT
cdr3_aa: CASSSGTNTGELFF

v_call: TRBV5-1
clone_size: few
d_call: -
j_call: TRBJ2-1
cdr3_nt: TGCGCCAGCAGCCATGGGGGCCGGGACCCTATAATGGATGAGCAGTTCTTC
cdr3_aa: CASSHGGRDPIMDEQFF

v_call: TRBV15
clone_size: -
d_call: -
j_call: TRBJ1-5
cdr3_nt: TGTGCCACCAGCAGAGGGGGCCGCAATAGCAATCAGCCCCAGCATTTT
cdr3_aa: CATSRGGRNSNQPQHF

v_call: TRBV3-1/TRBV3-2
clone_size: -
d_call: -
j_call: TRBJ2-7
cdr3_nt: TGTGCCAGCAGCCAACGACAGGAGAGGTCTTCCTCCTACGAGCAGTACTTC
cdr3_aa: CASSQRQERSSSYEQYF

v_call: TRBV6-6
clone_size: few
d_call: TRBD1
j_call: TRBJ1-2
cdr3_nt: TGTGCCAGCAGTTTCGATCTTGACAGGGGGAGATATGGCTACACCTTC
cdr3_aa: CASSFDLDRGRYGYTF

v_call: TRBV2
clone_size: -
d_call: -
j_call: TRBJ1-4
cdr3_nt: TGTGCCAGCAGTGCTAGATATTCAACTAATGAAAAACTGTTTTTT
cdr3_aa: CASSARYSTNEKLFF

v_call: TRBV4-2
clone_size: -
d_call: TRBD2
j_call: TRBJ2-7
cdr3_nt: TGTGCCAGCAGCCAAGACCCGGGACTAGGAGGTTACGAGCAGTACTTC
cdr3_aa: CASSQDPGLGGYEQYF

v_call: TRBV5-4
clone_size: -
d_call: -
j_call: TRBJ1-3
cdr3_nt: TGTGCCAGCAGCTTGTATGGGCAAAACACCATATATTTT
cdr3_aa: CASSLYGQNTIYF

v_call: TRBV7-2
clone_size: -
d_call: -
j_call: TRBJ1-4
cdr3_nt: TGTGCCAGCAGCTTAGATGAGGACTATGCGGTAAATGAAAAACTGTTTTTT
cdr3_aa: CASSLDEDYAVNEKLFF

v_call: TRBV19
clone_size: -
d_call: -
j_call: TRBJ2-2
cdr3_nt: TGTGCCTCACGACAGCTCGCGAACACCGGGGAGCTGTTTTTT
cdr3_aa: CASRQLANTGELFF

v_call: TRBV7-9
clone_size: once
d_call: -
j_call: TRBJ1-4
cdr3_nt: TGTGCCAGCAGCTTAATGCGTTGGACCAGAACAGGGACTGAAAAACTGTTTTTT
cdr3_aa: CASSLMRWTRTGTEKLFF

v_call: TRBV4-2
clone_size: -
d_call: -
j_call: TRBJ2-4
cdr3_nt: TGTGCCAGCAGCCAAGGGCAGTCGCTAGCCAAAAACATTCAGTACTTC
cdr3_aa: CASSQGQSLAKNIQYF

v_call: TRBV4-1
clone_size: few
d_call: -
j_call: TRBJ1-1
cdr3_nt: TGCGCCAGCAGCCAAACCGGGACTGAAAACACTGAAGCTTTCTTT
cdr3_aa: CASSQTGTENTEAFF

v_call: TRBV12-3/TRBV12-4
clone_size: -
d_call: -
j_call: TRBJ1-1
cdr3_nt: TGTGCCAGCAGTTTCTGGGGCAGGACTGAAGCTTTCTTT
cdr3_aa: CASSFWGRTEAFF

v_call: TRBV30
clone_size: -
d_call: -
j_call: TRBJ1-2
cdr3_nt: TGTGCCTGGAGTTCCACATGGGGCTACACCTTC
cdr3_aa: CAWSSTWGYTF